Included here is one T cell receptor (beta chain) sequence, with context. Methods used by the authors: Estimation of nucleated cell counts relied on the amplification of reference gene primers. TCRdb's copy holds only in-frame clones and misses some; the assay was immunoSEQ multiplex PCR. From that table come the V and J calls and clone size; the DNA was used to work out D and trimming. The sample gives fewer than 350,000 clones, 88% of which show up once; 1% is in the top ten. This entry is derived from a study of blood T cell repertoires in COVID-19. The CDR3 length is 13 residues. Germline V gene data show CDR1 as SGHTA and CDR2 as FQGNSA. After removal of 7 bases from V and 3 bases from J, the junction contained 3 bases not matched to a gene. Participants spanned ages about 18 to 89 years and resided in about two dozen US areas.

Sequencing was performed on PBMCs or T cells enriched from blood (not recorded which). The V gene is TRBV7-2, the J gene TRBJ1-2; 9 positions agree with TRBD1. The clonotype comes from a woman under 40 who had been exposed to COVID-19. The CDR3 sequence is CASKGTGYYGYTF. The CDR3 region has the DNA TGTGCCAGCAAGGGGACAGGGTACTATGGCTACACCTTC.